This T cell receptor beta chain originates from a study of T cell responses to AZD1222 COVID-19 vaccine. Study as a whole: Pooling of second doses given at about 4 or about 12 weeks was done. Findings and limits, study-wide: Donors skewed white British and female; clonal diversity was possibly underestimated. Following two doses of AZD1222, Spike-specific TCR breadth and depth rose.

In the case of this clone: Its antigen is unidentified.

CDR1 SGHTA and CDR2 FQGNSA come from the germline V gene. This CDR3 contains 12 residues. V lost 5 bases, J lost 6 bases, and 11 bases lay in between. Method: immunoSEQ multiplex PCR; TCRdb's copy keeps in-frame clones and lacks some. Of around 140,000 clones listed, over 85% are singletons. The receptor was isolated from an adult in good health. This sequence joins TRBV7-2 and TRBJ2-7, with D unclear. Material: peripheral blood, obtained on day 0 of AZD1222 vaccination. The CDR3 region has the DNA TGTGCCAGCAGCCTGCCCCAGTCCGAGCAGTACTTC. Residues: CASSLPQSEQYF. Drawing the rest from reference TRBV7-2 and TRBJ2-7, the complete variable domain is GAGVSQSPSNKVTEKGKDVELRCDPISGHTALYWYRQSLGQGLEFLIYFQGNSAPDKSGLPSDRFSAERTGGSVSTLTIQRTQQEDSAVYLCASSLPQSEQYFGPGTRLTVT.